The 16 T cell receptor beta chains presented below share a single source sample, sequenced in a study of cytomegalovirus exposure and HLA in healthy donors listed by TCRdb under 2017. The library came from the immunoSEQ multiplex PCR assay. For the multiplex PCR, a mixture combining 60 forward primers for TCR Vbeta segments and 13 reverse primers for TCR Jbeta segments was used. Entries here come from immuneACCESS through TCRdb and include only in-frame sequences with V and J called. Some clones fail to appear in such tables; in the studies checked, an unresolved V gene covers under half of the shortfall, and the cause of the remainder is unknown. For this sample the table gives 45,000 to 65,000 clones, of which around 73% were detected only once. The biggest ten clones account for about 2.5% of the sample. The sequenced material came from PBMCs. These receptors originate from a woman aged 40-49 years in good health and CMV-seropositive.

The V gene is TRBV11-2, the J gene TRBJ2-3; 11 positions agree with TRBD2. Germline CDR1 reads SGHAT; CDR2 reads FQNNGV. After removal of 6 bases from V and 3 bases from J, the junction contained 5 bases not matched to a gene. CDR3 size: 15 residues. The CDR3 region is CASSSRLAGTDTQYF. As DNA, the CDR3 is TGTGCCAGCAGTTCTCGACTAGCGGGGACAGATACGCAGTATTTT.

The rearrangement links TRBV6-4 to TRBJ2-1; 7 bases are a match to TRBD1. There are 14 residues in the CDR3. V was clipped by 4 bases and J by 7 bases; unmatched bases: 7. The germline V gene has CDR1 MRHNA and CDR2 SNTAGT. CDR3 protein: CASSVDRVGNEQFF. CDR3 bases: TGTGCCAGCAGTGTAGACAGGGTCGGTAATGAGCAGTTCTTC.

The rearrangement joins TRBV10-3 to TRBJ1-3; D unresolved. Trimming stripped 0 bases from V and 1 base from J, with 7 bases between. The CDR3 extends over 15 amino acids. Germline assignment: CDR1 ENHRY and CDR2 SYGVKD. CDR3 loop: CAISESTRSGNTIYF. In DNA form, the CDR3 reads TGTGCCATCAGTGAGTCGACCAGGTCTGGAAACACCATATATTTT.

This clone appeared a single time. The gene calls are TRBV19 and TRBJ1-4, with a tentative D call TRBD1 (6 bases). This CDR3 has 14 residues. The germline V gene encodes CDR1 LNHDA and CDR2 SQIVND (reference sequence). Deletions cut 3 bases from V and 5 bases from J, with 10 bases between. The CDR3 protein is CASSIWGRNEKLFF. The CDR3 bases are TGTGCCAGTAGTATTTGGGGGCGGAATGAAAAACTGTTTTTT.

This clone was observed a handful of times. The chain recombines TRBV6-5 with TRBJ1-1, with D unresolved. V lost 6 bases, J lost 7 bases, and 12 bases lay in between. The germline CDR1 and CDR2 sequences are MNHEY and SVGAGI. The CDR3 loop spans 12 amino acids. The DNA for the CDR3 is TGTGCCAGCAGGCCCCGGGTAGGTGAAGCTTTCTTT. The encoded protein is CASRPRVGEAFF.

The chain is built from TRBV30 and TRBJ1-2; D unresolved. Trimming pared 3 bases from V and 8 bases from J, leaving 19 bases between. Germline lookup yields CDR1 GTSNPN and CDR2 SVGIG (reference sequence). The CDR3 sequence is 14 residues long. The CDR3 nucleotides read TGTGCCTGGAGAGAGATTCCGTCTGCTCAAGGCTACACCTTC. Residues: CAWREIPSAQGYTF.

The rearrangement joins TRBV11-1 to TRBJ2-1, with D perhaps TRBD1 (5 bases). Germline V gene lookup returns CDR1 SGHAT and CDR2 FQDESV (reference sequence). Trimming took 1 base from V and 12 from J, leaving 16 bases between them. The CDR3 contains 14 residues. CDR3 region: CASSLELWGAGQFF. CDR3 coding DNA: TGTGCCAGCAGCTTAGAGTTGTGGGGCGCTGGGCAGTTCTTC.

This chain uses TRBV4-3 with TRBJ1-2; tentative D call: TRBD1 (5 bases). V shed 2 bases and J shed 0 bases, with 10 bases lying between them. The V gene's germline CDR1 is LGHNA and CDR2 YSLEER. This CDR3 spans 15 amino acids. This CDR3 is CASSQTAGANYGYTF. The CDR3 DNA reads TGCGCCAGCAGCCAAACTGCGGGGGCTAACTATGGCTACACCTTC.

This chain connects TRBV9 to TRBJ1-4; 8 bases align to TRBD1. Germline V gene data show CDR1 as SGDLS and CDR2 as YYNGEE. The CDR3 is 15 residues long. Losses at the gene ends were 0 bases for V and 8 bases for J; bases not matched to a gene: 6. CDR3 nucleotide sequence: TGTGCCAGCAGCGTAGATCCAGGGGGCGGCGAAAAACTGTTTTTT. Translation: CASSVDPGGGEKLFF.

This sequence joins TRBV5-6 and TRBJ2-5; D uncertain. CDR3 length: 14 amino acids. The V gene lost 4 bases and the J gene lost 3 bases, with 13 bases spanning the gap. Germline-derived CDR1 and CDR2 are SGHDT and YYEEEE. CDR3 nucleotide sequence: TGTGCCAGCAGCCAAGTAAACAGAAAAGAGACCCAGTACTTC. Amino acid sequence: CASSQVNRKETQYF. Combining the CDR3 with reference TRBV5-6 and TRBJ2-5 gives the whole variable domain DAGVTQSPTHLIKTRGQQVTLRCSPKSGHDTVSWYQQALGQGPQFIFQYYEEEERQRGNFPDRFSGHQFPNYSSELNVNALLLGDSALYLCASSQVNRKETQYFGPGTRLLVL.

V is TRBV2 and J is TRBJ2-7, with 11 bases aligning to TRBD1. J was trimmed by 1 base and V by 6 bases; bases with no gene match: 8. This CDR3 comprises 16 residues. Germline CDR1 reads SNHLY; CDR2 reads FYNNEI. CDR3: CASSEPGTGGSYEQYF. For the CDR3, the DNA is TGTGCCAGCAGCGAACCTGGGACAGGGGGGTCCTACGAGCAGTACTTC.

V is TRBV6-1 and J is TRBJ2-7; 7 nucleotides line up with TRBD2. Trimming took 5 bases from V and 4 from J; bases not matched to a gene: 2. CDR1 and CDR2 (germline): MNHNS, SASEGT. CDR3 size: 12 residues. This chain's CDR3 is CASSRLAYEQYF. CDR3 coding DNA: TGTGCCAGCAGTCGACTAGCTTACGAGCAGTACTTC.

V is TRBV7-7 and J is TRBJ2-2, with TRBD2 as a possible D gene (6 bases). The CDR3 totals 14 residues. The V gene lost 2 bases and the J gene lost 6 bases, with 10 bases spanning the gap. Looked up from germline, CDR1 is SSHAT and CDR2 is FNYEAQ (reference sequence). The CDR3 spells CASSLSRGSGELFF. In DNA, the CDR3 is TGTGCCAGCAGCTTATCCCGGGGGTCCGGGGAGCTGTTTTTT.

V and J are TRBV6-1 and TRBJ1-6; 10 bases align to TRBD1. The CDR3 is 13 residues long. Germline trimming cut 6 bases from V and 10 bases from J; bases unmatched to any gene: 3. In germline, CDR1 is MNHNS, CDR2 SASEGT. This CDR3 is CASRDRGGSPLHF. CDR3 in DNA: TGTGCCAGCAGGGACAGGGGGGGCTCACCCCTCCACTTT.

The rearrangement links TRBV14 to TRBJ1-2, with D possibly TRBD1 on 6 matching bases. V shed 4 bases and J shed 3 bases, with 18 bases lying between them. The CDR3 covers 16 residues. Germline V lookup: CDR1 SGHDN, CDR2 FVKESK. The CDR3: CASSPDGRGFDYGYTF. In DNA form, the CDR3 reads TGTGCCAGCAGCCCGGACGGGAGGGGGTTCGACTATGGCTACACCTTC. The variable domain in full, completed from reference TRBV14 and TRBJ1-2, reads EAGVTQFPSHSVIEKGQTVTLRCDPISGHDNLYWYRRVMGKEIKFLLHFVKESKQDESGMPNNRFLAERTGGTYSTLKVQPAELEDSGVYFCASSPDGRGFDYGYTFGSGTRLTVV.

There are a few counts of this clone. The chain combines TRBV2 with TRBJ2-1, with 9 bases that match TRBD1. J lost 2 bases, V lost 5 bases, and 13 bases had no gene match. The CDR3 runs 18 residues. CDR1 is SNHLY, CDR2 FYNNEI, per germline. Written as DNA, the CDR3 is TGTGCCAGCAGTTTGCGAAAACCGGGACAGGGTACCTACAATGAGCAGTTCTTC. Translated: CASSLRKPGQGTYNEQFF.